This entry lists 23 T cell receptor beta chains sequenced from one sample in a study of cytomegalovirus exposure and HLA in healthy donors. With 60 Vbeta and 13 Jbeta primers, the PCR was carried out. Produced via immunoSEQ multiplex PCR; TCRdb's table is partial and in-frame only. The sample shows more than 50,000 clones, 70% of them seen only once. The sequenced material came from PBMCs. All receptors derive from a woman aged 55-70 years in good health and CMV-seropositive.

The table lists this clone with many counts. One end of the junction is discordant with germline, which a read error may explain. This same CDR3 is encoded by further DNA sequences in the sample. The CDR3 loop reads CASSQYKDSPNQPQHF. The CDR3 region has the DNA TGCGCCAGCAGCCAATACAAGGACAGCCCCAATCAGCCCCAGCATTTT. The genes are TRBV5-4 and TRBJ1-5, with a tentative D call TRBD1 (6 bases). The CDR3 contains 16 residues. CDR1 and CDR2 from the germline V gene are SGHNT and YYREEE (reference sequence).

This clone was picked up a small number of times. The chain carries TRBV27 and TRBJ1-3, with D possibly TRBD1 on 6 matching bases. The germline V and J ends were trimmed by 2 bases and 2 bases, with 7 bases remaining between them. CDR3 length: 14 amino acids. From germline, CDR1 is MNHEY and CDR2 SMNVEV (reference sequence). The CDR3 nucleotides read TGTGCCAGCAGTTTAGCAGGGGCTGGAAACACCATATATTTT. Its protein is CASSLAGAGNTIYF.

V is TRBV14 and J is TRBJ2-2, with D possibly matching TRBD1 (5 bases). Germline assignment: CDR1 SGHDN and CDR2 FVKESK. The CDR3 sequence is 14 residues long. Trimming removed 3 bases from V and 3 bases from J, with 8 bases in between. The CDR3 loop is CASSQGRYTGELFF. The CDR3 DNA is TGTGCCAGCAGCCAGGGGCGGTACACCGGGGAGCTGTTTTTT.

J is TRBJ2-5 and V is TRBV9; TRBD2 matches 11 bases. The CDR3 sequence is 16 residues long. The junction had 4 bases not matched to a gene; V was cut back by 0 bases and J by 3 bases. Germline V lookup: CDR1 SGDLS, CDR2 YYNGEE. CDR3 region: CASSVGVLAGEETQYF. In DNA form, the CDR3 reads TGTGCCAGCAGCGTAGGGGTACTAGCGGGGGAAGAGACCCAGTACTTC.

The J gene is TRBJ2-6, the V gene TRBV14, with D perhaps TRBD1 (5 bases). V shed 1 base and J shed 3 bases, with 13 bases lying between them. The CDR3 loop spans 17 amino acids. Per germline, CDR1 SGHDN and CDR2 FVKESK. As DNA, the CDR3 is TGTGCCAGCAGCCAAGGGCAGGGAAGTGGTGGGGCCAACGTCCTGACTTTC. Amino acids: CASSQGQGSGGANVLTF. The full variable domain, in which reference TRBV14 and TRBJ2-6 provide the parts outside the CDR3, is EAGVTQFPSHSVIEKGQTVTLRCDPISGHDNLYWYRRVMGKEIKFLLHFVKESKQDESGMPNNRFLAERTGGTYSTLKVQPAELEDSGVYFCASSQGQGSGGANVLTFGAGSRLTVL.

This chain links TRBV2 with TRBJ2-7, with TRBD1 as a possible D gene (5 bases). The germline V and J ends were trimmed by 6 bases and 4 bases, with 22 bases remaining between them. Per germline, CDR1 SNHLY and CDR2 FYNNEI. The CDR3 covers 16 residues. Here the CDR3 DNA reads TGTGCCAGCAGCCCGCCAACAGGAGATTCACCGTACGAGCAGTACTTC. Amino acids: CASSPPTGDSPYEQYF.

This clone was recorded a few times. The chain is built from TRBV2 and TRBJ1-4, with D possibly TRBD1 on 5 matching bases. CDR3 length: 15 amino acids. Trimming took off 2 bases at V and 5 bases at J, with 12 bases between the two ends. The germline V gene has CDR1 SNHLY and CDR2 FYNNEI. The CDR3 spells CASSESTGTNEKLFF. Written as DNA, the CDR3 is TGTGCCAGCAGTGAATCAACAGGCACAAATGAAAAACTGTTTTTT.

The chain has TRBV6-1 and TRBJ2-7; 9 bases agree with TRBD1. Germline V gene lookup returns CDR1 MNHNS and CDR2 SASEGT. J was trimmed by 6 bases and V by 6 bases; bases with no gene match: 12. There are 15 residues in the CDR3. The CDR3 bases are TGTGCCAGCAGACAGGGGGCGGGTGAGTCTGGCGAGCAGTACTTC. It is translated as CASRQGAGESGEQYF.

The CDR3 DNA follows: TGTGCCAGCAGCTTGCAACAGGGCTATGGCTACACCTTC. Protein product: CASSLQQGYGYTF. This chain connects TRBV13 to TRBJ1-2, with D maybe TRBD1 (6 bases). CDR1 PRHDT and CDR2 FYEKMQ come from the germline V gene (reference sequence). CDR3 size: 13 residues. V lost 3 bases, J lost 4 bases, and 9 bases lay in between.

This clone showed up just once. CDR3 in DNA: TGTGCCAGCACGGTCGCCGGGGAGCTGTTTTTT. It is translated as CASTVAGELFF. The genes are TRBV7-9 and TRBJ2-2; D ambiguous. This CDR3 is built from 11 residues. Germline CDR1 is SEHNR and CDR2 is FQNEAQ (reference sequence). Between the trimmed V and J ends, which lost 7 bases and 6 bases, there was a span of 6 bases.

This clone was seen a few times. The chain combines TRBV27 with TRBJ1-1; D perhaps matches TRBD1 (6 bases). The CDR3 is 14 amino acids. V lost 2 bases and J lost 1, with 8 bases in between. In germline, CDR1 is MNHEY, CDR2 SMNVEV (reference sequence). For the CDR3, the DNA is TGTGCCAGCAGTTTAGGCAGGGGGAACACTGAAGCTTTCTTT. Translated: CASSLGRGNTEAFF.

CDR3 DNA sequence: TGTGCCAGCATGTACGAGGGGCGGGGCGGCTACACCTTC. It translates to CASMYEGRGGYTF. This chain uses TRBV6-1 with TRBJ1-2; D perhaps matches TRBD1 (5 bases). This CDR3 comprises 13 residues. V dropped 7 bases and J dropped 8 bases, with 17 bases sitting between them. Per germline, CDR1 MNHNS and CDR2 SASEGT.

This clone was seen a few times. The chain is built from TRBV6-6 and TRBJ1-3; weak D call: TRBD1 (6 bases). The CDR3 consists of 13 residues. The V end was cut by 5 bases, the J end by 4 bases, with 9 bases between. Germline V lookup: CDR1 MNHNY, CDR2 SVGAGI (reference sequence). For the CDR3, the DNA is TGTGCCAGCAGTGGAGGACAGGGAAACACCATATATTTT. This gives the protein CASSGGQGNTIYF.

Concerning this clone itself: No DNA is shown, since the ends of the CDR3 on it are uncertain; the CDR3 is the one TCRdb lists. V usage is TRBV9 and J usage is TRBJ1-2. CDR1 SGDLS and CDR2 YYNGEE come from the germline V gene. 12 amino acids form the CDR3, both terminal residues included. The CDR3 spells CASSVAGGTGTF.

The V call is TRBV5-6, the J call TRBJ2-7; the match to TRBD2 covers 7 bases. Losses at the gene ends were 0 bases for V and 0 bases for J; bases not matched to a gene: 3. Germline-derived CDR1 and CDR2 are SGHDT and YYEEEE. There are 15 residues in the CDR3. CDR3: CASSLDGGSSYEQYF. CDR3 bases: TGTGCCAGCAGCTTGGACGGGGGGAGCTCCTACGAGCAGTACTTC. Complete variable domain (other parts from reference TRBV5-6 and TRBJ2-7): DAGVTQSPTHLIKTRGQQVTLRCSPKSGHDTVSWYQQALGQGPQFIFQYYEEEERQRGNFPDRFSGHQFPNYSSELNVNALLLGDSALYLCASSLDGGSSYEQYFGPGTRLTVT.

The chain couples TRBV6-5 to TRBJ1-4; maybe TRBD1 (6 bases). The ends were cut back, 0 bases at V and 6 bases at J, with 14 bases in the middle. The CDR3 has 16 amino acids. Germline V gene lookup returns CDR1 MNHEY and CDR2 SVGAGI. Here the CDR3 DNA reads TGTGCCAGCAGTTACTCTCCCACAGGGTGGGATGAAAAACTGTTTTTT. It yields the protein CASSYSPTGWDEKLFF.

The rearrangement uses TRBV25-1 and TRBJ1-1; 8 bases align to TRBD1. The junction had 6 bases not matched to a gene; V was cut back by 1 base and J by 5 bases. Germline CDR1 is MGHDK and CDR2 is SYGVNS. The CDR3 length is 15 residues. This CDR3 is CASSESGRGPTEAFF. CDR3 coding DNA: TGTGCCAGCAGTGAATCAGGCAGGGGGCCGACTGAAGCTTTCTTT.

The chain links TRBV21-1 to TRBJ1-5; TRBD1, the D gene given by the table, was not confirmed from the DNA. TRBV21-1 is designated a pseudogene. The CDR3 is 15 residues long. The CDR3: CASSTDRAYDQPQHF. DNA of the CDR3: TGTGCCAGCAGCACAGACAGGGCGTACGATCAGCCCCAGCATTTT.

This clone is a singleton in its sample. CDR3 bases: TGTGCCAGCAGCCCTAGCCTAGCGGGGGGGACTGAGCAGTTCTTC. It is translated as CASSPSLAGGTEQFF. This rearrangement joins TRBV5-6 to TRBJ2-1; 12 positions agree with TRBD2. Germline values: CDR1 SGHDT, CDR2 YYEEEE. Germline trimming cut 4 bases from V and 9 bases from J; bases unmatched to any gene: 8. This CDR3 has 15 residues.

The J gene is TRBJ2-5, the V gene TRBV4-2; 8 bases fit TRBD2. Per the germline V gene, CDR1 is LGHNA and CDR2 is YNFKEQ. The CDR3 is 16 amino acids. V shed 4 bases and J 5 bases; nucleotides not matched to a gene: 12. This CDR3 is CASSPGGSGEIETQYF. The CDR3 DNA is TGTGCCAGCAGCCCTGGGGGTAGCGGGGAAATCGAGACCCAGTACTTC.

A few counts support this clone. CDR3 DNA: TGTGCCAGCAGCTTAAGGTACGACAGTACCTATGGCTACACCTTC. Protein: CASSLRYDSTYGYTF. The V call is TRBV7-2, the J call TRBJ1-2; perhaps TRBD1 as D (5 bases). The CDR3 runs 15 residues. The V end was cut by 2 bases, the J end by 4 bases, with 14 bases between. Germline V gene sequence: CDR1 SGHTA, CDR2 FQGNSA.

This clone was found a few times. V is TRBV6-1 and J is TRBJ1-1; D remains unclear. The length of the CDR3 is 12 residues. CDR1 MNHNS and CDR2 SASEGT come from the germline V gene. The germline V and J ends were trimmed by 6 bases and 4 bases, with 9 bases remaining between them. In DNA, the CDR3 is TGTGCCAGCAGCTGGGGAGGCACTGAAGCTTTCTTT. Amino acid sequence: CASSWGGTEAFF.

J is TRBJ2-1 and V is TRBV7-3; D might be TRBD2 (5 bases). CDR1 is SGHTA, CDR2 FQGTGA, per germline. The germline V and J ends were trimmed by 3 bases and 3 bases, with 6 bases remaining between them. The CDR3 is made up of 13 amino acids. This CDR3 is CASSFGDYNEQFF. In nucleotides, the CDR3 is TGTGCCAGCAGCTTCGGGGACTACAATGAGCAGTTCTTC.